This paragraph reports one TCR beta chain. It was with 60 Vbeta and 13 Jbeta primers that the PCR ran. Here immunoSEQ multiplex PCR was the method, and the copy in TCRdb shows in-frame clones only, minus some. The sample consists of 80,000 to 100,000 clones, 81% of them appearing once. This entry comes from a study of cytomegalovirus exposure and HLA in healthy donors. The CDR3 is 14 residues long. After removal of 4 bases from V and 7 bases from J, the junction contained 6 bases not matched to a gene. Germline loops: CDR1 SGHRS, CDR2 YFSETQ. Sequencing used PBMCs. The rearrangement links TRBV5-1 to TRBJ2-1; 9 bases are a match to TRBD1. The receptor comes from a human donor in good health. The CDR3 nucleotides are TGCGCCAGCAGCCCCGGACAGGGGTGGAATGAGCAGTTCTTC. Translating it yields CASSPGQGWNEQFF.